This T cell receptor (beta chain) emerged from a study of shared clonotypes between healthy human individuals. J gave up 7 bases and V 3 bases, and 6 bases lay outside the gene matches. The CDR3 runs to 14 residues. Germline CDR1 LNHDA, CDR2 SQIVND (reference sequence). TCRdb's table, derived via immunoSEQ multiplex PCR, lists solely in-frame clones and lacks some. Of more than 400,000 clones detected, approximately 81% appear once; the ten largest clones hold approximately 11%. The TCR was taken from a woman aged 40 to 50 in good health. Some clones in this sample may be carry-over from other donors' samples. This sequence joins TRBV19 and TRBJ1-5, with 7 bases fitting TRBD1. The source material was PBMCs. In nucleotides, the CDR3 is TGTGCCAGTAGTATCCAGAGACAGGGCCAGCCCCAGCATTTT. Amino acids: CASSIQRQGQPQHF.